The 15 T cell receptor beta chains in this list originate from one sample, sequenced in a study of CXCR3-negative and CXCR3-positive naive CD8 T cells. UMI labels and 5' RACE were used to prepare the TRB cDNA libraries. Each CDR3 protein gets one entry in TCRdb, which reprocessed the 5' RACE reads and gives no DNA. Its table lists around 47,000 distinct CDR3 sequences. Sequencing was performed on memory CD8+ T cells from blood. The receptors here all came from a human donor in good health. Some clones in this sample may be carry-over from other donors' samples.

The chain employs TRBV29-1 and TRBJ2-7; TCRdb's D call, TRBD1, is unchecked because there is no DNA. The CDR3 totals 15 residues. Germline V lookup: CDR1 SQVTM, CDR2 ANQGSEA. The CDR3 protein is CSVEAWGEDAYEQYF.

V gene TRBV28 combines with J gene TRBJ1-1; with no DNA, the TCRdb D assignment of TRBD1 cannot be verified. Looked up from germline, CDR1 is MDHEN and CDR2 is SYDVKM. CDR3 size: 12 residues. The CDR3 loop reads CASSLTDIEAFF.

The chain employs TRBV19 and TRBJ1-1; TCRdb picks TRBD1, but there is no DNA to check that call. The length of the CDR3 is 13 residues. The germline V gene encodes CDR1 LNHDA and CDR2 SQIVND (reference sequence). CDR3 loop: CASSVGPNTEAFF.

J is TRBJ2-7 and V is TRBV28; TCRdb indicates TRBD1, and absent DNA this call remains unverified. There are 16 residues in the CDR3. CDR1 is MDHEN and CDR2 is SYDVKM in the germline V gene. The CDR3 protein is CASQIPSTGATYEQYF.

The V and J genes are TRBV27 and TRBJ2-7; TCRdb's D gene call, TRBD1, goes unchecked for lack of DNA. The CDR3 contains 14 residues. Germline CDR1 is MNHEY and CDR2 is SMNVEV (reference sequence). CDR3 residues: CASSSRTGVYEQYF.

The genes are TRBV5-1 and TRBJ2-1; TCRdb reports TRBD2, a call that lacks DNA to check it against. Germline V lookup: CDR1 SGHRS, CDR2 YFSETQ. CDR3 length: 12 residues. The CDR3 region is CATQAGPNEQFF.

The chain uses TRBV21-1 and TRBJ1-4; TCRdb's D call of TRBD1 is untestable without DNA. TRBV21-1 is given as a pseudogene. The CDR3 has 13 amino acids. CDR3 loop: CASSGRGEEKLFF.

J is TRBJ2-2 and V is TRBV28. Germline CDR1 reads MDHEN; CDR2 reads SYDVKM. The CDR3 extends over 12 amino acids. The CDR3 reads CASSFSTGELFF.

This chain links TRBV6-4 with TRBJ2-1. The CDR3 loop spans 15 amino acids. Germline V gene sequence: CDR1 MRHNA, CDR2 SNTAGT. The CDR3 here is CASTKTPEHYNEQFF.

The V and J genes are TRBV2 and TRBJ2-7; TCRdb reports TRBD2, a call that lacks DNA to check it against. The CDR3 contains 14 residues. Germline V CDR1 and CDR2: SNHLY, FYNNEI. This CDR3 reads CASGELAGNYEQYF.

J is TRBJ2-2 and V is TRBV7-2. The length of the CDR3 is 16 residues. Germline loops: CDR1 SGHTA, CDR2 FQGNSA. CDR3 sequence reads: CASSLEVGYNTGELFF.

CDR3 sequence reads: CSATLGGEESMGYTF. This chain joins TRBV20-1 and TRBJ1-2. From germline, CDR1 is DFQATT and CDR2 SNEGSKA (reference sequence). The CDR3 loop spans 15 amino acids.

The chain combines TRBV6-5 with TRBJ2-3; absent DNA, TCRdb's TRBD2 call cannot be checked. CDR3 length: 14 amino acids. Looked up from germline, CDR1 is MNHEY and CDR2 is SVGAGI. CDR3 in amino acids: CASREWPGDDTQYF.

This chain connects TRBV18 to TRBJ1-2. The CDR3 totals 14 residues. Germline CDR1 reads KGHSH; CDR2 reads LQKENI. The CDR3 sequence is CASSPPEQISGYTF.

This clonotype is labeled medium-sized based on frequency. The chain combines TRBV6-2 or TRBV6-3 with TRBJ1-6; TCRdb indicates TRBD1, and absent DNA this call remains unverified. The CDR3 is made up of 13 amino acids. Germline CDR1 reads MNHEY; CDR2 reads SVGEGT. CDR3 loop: CAGSGTENSPLHF.